The 31 T cell receptor beta chains given below trace back to one sample, sequenced in a study of CD8+ T cells in alopecia areata. Sorting of pooled cutaneous lymph node cells was based on CD4, CD8alpha, NKG2D, NKG2ACE and other markers. Following RNA extraction, reverse transcription yielded cDNA that acted as the sequencing template. Produced via immunoSEQ multiplex PCR; TCRdb's table is partial and in-frame only. The sample contains under 7,000 clones, none of them singletons. Sequenced material: CD8+ T cells sorted from a lymph node. The receptors stem from a C3H/HeJ mouse with alopecia areata. This line is of MHC haplotype H2-k.

This clone is judged medium-sized. These gene names are mouse names. The CDR3 is cut off 4 residues early in the read; its end comes from the germline J gene. The chain recombines TRBV17 with TRBJ2-2, with 11 bases identical to TRBD1. The CDR3 spans 14 residues. Germline V CDR1 and CDR2: MNHDT, YYDKIL. V trimming: 6 bases; J trimming: 4 bases; junction bases outside the gene matches: 1. This CDR3 is CASRDRGPTGQLYF. The CDR3 DNA, read in part, is TGTGCTAGCAGGGACAGGGGGCCCACCGGG.

This clone has a count of ten or more. All gene names here are mouse names. Read sequence stops 4 residues before the CDR3 end, and the germline J gene provides the missing end. The chain carries TRBV13-2 and TRBJ1-1; TRBD1 matches at 7 bases. The germline gives CDR1 NNHNN, CDR2 SYGAGS (reference sequence). This CDR3 is 12 amino acids long. CDR3 sequence reads: CASGDRDREVFF. Partial CDR3 DNA: TGTGCCAGCGGTGATAGGGACAGA.

The table lists this clone with many counts. The genes are named according to mouse. The read ends 4 residues early relative to the CDR3; the germline J gene fills the gap. The V call is TRBV13-2, the J call TRBJ2-1, with TRBD1 identical over 9 bases. CDR1 and CDR2 (germline): NNHNN, SYGAGS (reference sequence). The CDR3 has 13 amino acids. The sequenced CDR3 bases are TGTGCCAGCGGTGACGGACAGGGGGCT. Its translation: CASGDGQGA. The whole CDR3 protein is CASGDGQGAEQFF.

Comments on this clone: Mouse gene names and germline throughout. The read finishes 4 residues shy of the CDR3 end, and the germline J gene is used to complete it. This sequence joins TRBV1 and TRBJ1-1; the match to TRBD1 covers 10 bases. CDR3 length: 15 amino acids. V was clipped by 3 bases and J by 0 bases; unmatched bases: 1. The germline V gene has CDR1 NSQYPW and CDR2 LRSPGD (reference sequence). Partial CDR3 DNA: TGCACCTGCAGTGCTGGACAGGGGGCAAACACA. It translates to CTCSAGQGANT. The CDR3 as a whole reads CTCSAGQGANTEVFF.

This clone has ten or more counts. Gene names and germline refer to mouse. The CDR3 end lies 4 residues beyond the end of the read and is filled in from the germline J gene. V is TRBV13-3 and J is TRBJ2-5; a possible D gene is TRBD2 (5 bases). V lost 4 bases to trimming and J lost 1 base, with 7 bases between them. The germline V gene has CDR1 NNHDY and CDR2 SYVADS. This CDR3 has 13 residues. CDR3 sequence: CASSWGYQDTQYF. Incomplete CDR3 DNA: TGTGCCAGCAGTTGGGGTTACCAAGAC. Supplemented by reference TRBV13-3 and TRBJ2-5, the full variable domain reads EAAVTQSPRSKVAVTGGKVTLSCHQTNNHDYMYWYRQDTGHGLRLIHYSYVADSTEKGDIPDGYKASRPSQENFSLILELASLSQTAVYFCASSWGYQDTQYFGPGTRLLVL.

Details on this clone: Gene names and germline match the mouse. The CDR3 extends 4 residues past the end of the read, so its final part is completed from the germline J gene. The J gene is TRBJ2-7, the V gene TRBV31, with TRBD2 matching over 9 bases. Germline lookup yields CDR1 GKSSPN and CDR2 SITVG. The CDR3 has 14 amino acids. V lost 0 bases, J lost 3 bases, and 3 bases stayed unmatched. CDR3 DNA, as far as it was read: TGTGCCTGGAGTCTGGACTGGGGTATCTAT. It translates to CAWSLDWGIY. The whole CDR3 reads CAWSLDWGIYEQYF.

In this sample, this clone turned up many times. Gene names refer to mouse genes. The CDR3 bases that were read are TGTGCCAGCAGTGATGAGGGGGACGGCACCGGG. It translates to CASSDEGDGTG. The full CDR3 reads CASSDEGDGTGQLYF. This chain links TRBV13-3 with TRBJ2-2; a possible D gene is TRBD1 (6 bases). Read coverage stops 4 residues before the CDR3 terminus; the germline J gene supplies the remainder. The germline CDR1 and CDR2 sequences are NNHDY and SYVADS. CDR3 length equals 15 residues. The V end lost 0 bases, the J end lost 4 bases, and 10 bases lay between the germline ends.

This clone was counted many times. All gene names here are mouse names. The CDR3 end lies 4 residues beyond the end of the read and is filled in from the germline J gene. The chain has TRBV13-1 and TRBJ2-7; D is ambiguous. V was cut by 3 bases and J by 1 base, with 5 bases left in between. The CDR3 loop spans 12 amino acids. Germline V lookup: CDR1 NSHNY, CDR2 SYGAGN. The CDR3 is CASSGPSYEQYF. CDR3 DNA (partial): TGTGCCAGCAGTGGTCCTTCCTAT.

Concerning this clone itself: The gene names here belong to mouse. The CDR3 end is not reached by the read, which stops 4 residues before it; the germline J gene fills it in. The same CDR3 can be traced to other DNA sequences in this sample. J is TRBJ2-1 and V is TRBV16; 10 bases line up with TRBD2. The trim removed 4 bases at V and 1 base at J, leaving 1 base unmatched. CDR3 length equals 15 residues. CDR1 is SGHSA, CDR2 FRNQAP, per germline. The part of the CDR3 DNA that was read is TGTGCAAGCAGCTCGACTGGGGGGAACTATGCT. It translates to CASSSTGGNYA. The whole CDR3 protein reads CASSSTGGNYAEQFF.

Of note for this clone: Germline and genes: mouse. The sequence runs out 4 residues before the end of the CDR3; the remainder is reconstructed from the germline J gene. The chain recombines TRBV13-1 with TRBJ2-7, with TRBD2 matching 10 bases. Germline V gene lookup returns CDR1 NSHNY and CDR2 SYGAGN. The CDR3 contains 14 residues. The CDR3 protein is CASSDWGGVYEQYF. The sequenced part of the CDR3 DNA is TGTGCCAGCAGTGACTGGGGGGGCGTTTAT.

This clone appeared many times. Genes and germline come from the mouse. The CDR3 end falls 4 residues outside the read, so it is completed with the germline J gene. The chain carries TRBV1 and TRBJ2-7, with 10 bases matching TRBD2. The V gene's germline CDR1 is NSQYPW and CDR2 LRSPGD (reference sequence). This CDR3 comprises 15 residues. The part of the CDR3 DNA that was read is TGCACCTGCAGTGCAGAGGACTGGGGGTTTTAT. Its protein is CTCSAEDWGFY. The entire CDR3 protein is CTCSAEDWGFYEQYF.

This clone has a count of ten or more. The gene names here belong to mouse. Read sequence stops 4 residues before the CDR3 end, and the germline J gene provides the missing end. This chain connects TRBV1 to TRBJ2-1; 11 nucleotides match TRBD2. The CDR3 consists of 14 residues. CDR1 and CDR2 (germline): NSQYPW, LRSPGD (reference sequence). Trimming cost V 5 bases and J 6 bases; bases outside gene matches: 3. Here the CDR3 reads CTCSPDWGVAEQFF. Incomplete CDR3 DNA: TGCACCTGCAGTCCGGACTGGGGGGTTGCT.

In its sample, this clone was seen many times. Gene names denote mouse genes. The read terminates 3 residues ahead of where the CDR3 ends, so the germline J gene completes it. This rearrangement joins TRBV5 to TRBJ1-6; D is unresolved. Being an ORF, TRBJ1-6 has a function that is uncertain. The length of the CDR3 is 13 residues. Germline V gives CDR1 LGHNA, CDR2 YNLKQL (reference sequence). V was shortened by 1 base and J by 2 bases, with 0 bases between the two germline ends. Incomplete CDR3 DNA: TGTGCCAGCAGCCAAGCCTATAATTCGCCC. This translates into CASSQAYNSP. In full, the CDR3 is CASSQAYNSPLYF.

In its sample, this clone was seen many times. Mouse gene names apply. The CDR3 end falls 4 residues outside the read, so it is completed with the germline J gene. The chain links TRBV29 to TRBJ2-2, with TRBD1 identical over 9 bases. Looked up from germline, CDR1 is MSHET and CDR2 is SYDVDS. The CDR3 length is 15 residues. The ends lost 4 bases at V and 4 bases at J; junction bases unmatched: 4. This CDR3 reads CASSSGQGGTGQLYF. The sequenced part of the CDR3 DNA is TGTGCTAGCAGTTCGGGACAGGGTGGCACCGGG. The full variable domain, its missing parts supplied by reference TRBV29 and TRBJ2-2, is DMKVTQMPRYLIKRMGENVLLECGQDMSHETMYWYRQDPGLGLQLIYISYDVDSNSEGDIPKGYRVSRKKREHFSLILDSAKTNQTSVYFCASSSGQGGTGQLYFGEGSKLTVL.

With regard to this clone: The germline and genes are mouse ones. The sequenced CDR3 bases are TGTGCCAGCAGCCATGACTGGGGGGACCAAGAC. This gives the protein CASSHDWGDQD. The CDR3 as a whole reads CASSHDWGDQDTQYF. The chain combines TRBV13-3 with TRBJ2-5; 10 bases line up with TRBD2. The read halts 4 residues ahead of the CDR3 end, with the missing end drawn from the germline J gene. Germline V CDR1 and CDR2: NNHDY, SYVADS. The CDR3 is 15 amino acids. V dropped 5 bases and J dropped 1; count of bases not matched to a gene: 4.

This clone was counted at least ten times. The gene symbols are mouse symbols. The CDR3 end lies 4 residues beyond the end of the read and is filled in from the germline J gene. The chain couples TRBV13-2 to TRBJ2-4; 8 bases line up with TRBD2. CDR1 and CDR2 (germline): NNHNN, SYGAGS (reference sequence). The CDR3 totals 15 residues. Trimming took 0 bases from V and 3 from J; bases not matched to a gene: 3. The CDR3 DNA, read in part, is TGTGCCAGCGGTGATGCTCTGGGGGGCCAAAAC. Protein product: CASGDALGGQN. The whole CDR3 region reads CASGDALGGQNTLYF.

This clone was detected ten times or more. The gene names given are mouse names. With the read ending 4 residues before the CDR3 end, the germline J gene is used to fill in that end. The rearrangement uses TRBV13-3 and TRBJ2-1; tentative D call: TRBD1 (5 bases). This CDR3 is 15 amino acids long. From germline, CDR1 is NNHDY and CDR2 SYVADS. Trimming pared 0 bases from V and 1 base from J, leaving 8 bases between. The sequenced part of the CDR3 DNA is TGTGCCAGCAGTGATGAAGGGGTCAACTATGCT. Amino acid sequence: CASSDEGVNYA. The complete CDR3 protein is CASSDEGVNYAEQFF.

This clone was observed at least ten times. Gene and germline names: mouse. The read halts 4 residues ahead of the CDR3 end, with the missing end drawn from the germline J gene. The chain links TRBV31 to TRBJ2-5, with D possibly being TRBD2 (7 bases). From germline, CDR1 is GKSSPN and CDR2 SITVG. The V end lost 0 bases, the J end lost 1 base, and 8 bases lay between the germline ends. This CDR3 comprises 14 residues. The CDR3 loop is CAWSLGGDQDTQYF. The covered CDR3 bases are TGTGCCTGGAGTCTAGGGGGGGACCAAGAC. Together with reference TRBV31 and TRBJ2-5, the CDR3 gives the full variable domain: AQTIHQWPVAEIKAVGSPLSLGCTIKGKSSPNLYWYWQATGGTLQQLFYSITVGQVESVVQLNLSASRPKDDQFILSTEKLLLSHSGFYLCAWSLGGDQDTQYFGPGTRLLVL.

This clone was recorded many times. The listed genes are named as in mouse. The CDR3 is cut off 4 residues early in the read; its end comes from the germline J gene. The chain recombines TRBV13-2 with TRBJ2-4, with 11 bases that match TRBD2. Germline lookup yields CDR1 NNHNN and CDR2 SYGAGS (reference sequence). V dropped 0 bases and J dropped 3; count of bases not matched to a gene: 0. The CDR3 length is 15 residues. The DNA read from the CDR3 is TGTGCCAGCGGTGATGACTGGGGGGGCCAAAAC. Encoded protein: CASGDDWGGQN. The complete CDR3 protein is CASGDDWGGQNTLYF.

This clone showed up many times. Gene names and germline refer to mouse. This CDR3 is CASSGGSTGGYEQYF. The CDR3 DNA, read in part, is TGTGCCAGCAGTGGAGGGTCGACTGGGGGCTAT. V and J are TRBV13-1 and TRBJ2-7; the match to TRBD2 covers 9 bases. The read ends 4 residues before the CDR3 terminus; that terminus is restored from the germline J gene. Germline CDR1 and CDR2: NSHNY and SYGAGN. V was clipped by 3 bases and J by 3 bases; unmatched bases: 7. The CDR3 is 15 amino acids.

By proportion, this clone is medium-sized. The germline and genes are mouse ones. The CDR3 end falls 4 residues outside the read, so it is completed with the germline J gene. The chain has TRBV17 and TRBJ1-1; D remains unclear. The germline V and J ends were trimmed by 2 bases and 1 base, with 5 bases remaining between them. CDR1 is MNHDT, CDR2 YYDKIL, per germline. The CDR3 length is 13 residues. CDR3 DNA (partial): TGTGCTAGCAGTAGACCAGGGAACACA. It specifies CASSRPGNT. The CDR3, in full, reads CASSRPGNTEVFF.

This clone was seen more than once but under ten times. The gene names given are mouse names. The CDR3 extends 4 residues past the end of the read, so its final part is completed from the germline J gene. The chain couples TRBV13-2 to TRBJ2-7; D possibly corresponds to TRBD2 (6 bases). The CDR3 has 15 residues. The germline CDR1 and CDR2 sequences are NNHNN and SYGAGS (reference sequence). With 1 base removed from V and 0 bases from J, the gap between germline ends came to 11 bases. Incomplete CDR3 DNA: TGTGCCAGCGGTGATCACTGGGCAAGCTCCTAT. Encoded protein: CASGDHWASSY. The entire CDR3 is CASGDHWASSYEQYF.

With regard to this clone: Any gene name here is a mouse gene name. The CDR3: CASSQDWGGYQDTQYF. CDR3 bases read: TGTGCCAGCAGCCAAGACTGGGGGGGCTACCAAGAC. This chain connects TRBV2 to TRBJ2-5, with 10 bases that match TRBD2. The CDR3 is cut off 4 residues early in the read; its end comes from the germline J gene. The trim removed 0 bases at V and 1 base at J, leaving 1 base unmatched. CDR1 and CDR2 (germline): LGHNA, YSYQKL. The CDR3 has 16 residues.

This clone occurred many times. Gene names and germline match the mouse. The read ends 4 residues before the CDR3 terminus; that terminus is restored from the germline J gene. The chain recombines TRBV13-1 with TRBJ2-7; D remains ambiguous. The CDR3 length is 11 residues. Per germline, CDR1 NSHNY and CDR2 SYGAGN. The sequenced CDR3 bases are TGTGCCAGCAGTGACAGCGAT. As protein: CASSDSD. The complete CDR3 protein is CASSDSDEQYF.

This clone was recorded at least ten times. The genes and germline here are from mouse. Read data end 4 residues before the CDR3 end; the end is taken from the germline J gene. The V call is TRBV14, the J call TRBJ1-1; tentative D call: TRBD1 (5 bases). In germline, CDR1 is SGHDT, CDR2 FRDEAV. This CDR3 region has 13 residues. V was cut by 2 bases and J by 1 base, with 6 bases left in between. Partial CDR3 DNA: TGTGCCAGCAGTTTAGGACAAAACACA. Translation: CASSLGQNT. The full CDR3 is CASSLGQNTEVFF.

This clone was recorded at least ten times. Gene names follow the mouse nomenclature. The CDR3 end is not reached by the read, which stops 4 residues before it; the germline J gene fills it in. This chain joins TRBV19 and TRBJ1-2; possible D gene TRBD1, 6 bases. V was shortened by 2 bases and J by 0 bases, with 8 bases between the two germline ends. This CDR3 contains 14 residues. CDR1 and CDR2 from the germline V gene are FNHDT and SITEND (reference sequence). The CDR3 sequence: CASSMGQTNSDYTF. The CDR3 bases that were read are TGTGCCAGCAGTATGGGACAAACAAACTCC.

This clone was seen only a few times. Mouse names are used for the genes. The read falls 4 residues short of the CDR3 end, and the missing part is taken from the germline J gene. This specimen includes other DNA sequences encoding the same CDR3. The chain has TRBV3 and TRBJ2-2, with TRBD1 matching 11 bases. J was trimmed by 0 bases and V by 6 bases; bases with no gene match: 3. The CDR3 has 16 amino acids. Germline CDR1 and CDR2: SNHLY and FYNGKV (reference sequence). The covered CDR3 bases are TGTGCCAGCAGTCCGGGACAGGGGGCAAACACCGGG. This codes for CASSPGQGANTG. The complete CDR3 protein is CASSPGQGANTGQLYF.

This clone is judged medium-sized (0.01 to 0.1%). The gene names here belong to mouse. The read stops 4 residues short of the end of the CDR3; the missing end is completed from the germline J gene. The chain combines TRBV17 with TRBJ2-1; perhaps TRBD2 as D (7 bases). From germline, CDR1 is MNHDT and CDR2 YYDKIL. V gave up 0 bases and J gave up 2 bases, with 11 bases separating them. This CDR3 has 16 residues. Here the CDR3 reads CASSRDEGGHYAEQFF. CDR3 DNA (partial): TGTGCTAGCAGTAGAGATGAGGGGGGCCACTATGCT. The whole variable domain, remainder taken from reference TRBV17 and TRBJ2-1, is DTTVKQNPRYKLARVGKPVNLICSQTMNHDTMYWYQKKPNQAPKLLLFYYDKILNREADTFEKFQSSRPNNSFCSLYIGSAGLEYSAMYLCASSRDEGGHYAEQFFGPGTRLTVL.

At least ten counts were recorded for this clone. The genes are named according to mouse. The read comes to an end 4 residues before the CDR3 does, leaving the germline J gene to fill in the end. The V call is TRBV13-1, the J call TRBJ2-4; D possibly corresponds to TRBD1 (5 bases). The length of the CDR3 is 12 residues. CDR1 is NSHNY and CDR2 is SYGAGN in the germline V gene. CDR3 loop: CASSQGWNTLYF. The DNA read from the CDR3 is TGTGCCAGCAGTCAGGGCTGGAAC.

This clone occurred a few times. Gene names and germline match the mouse. The read comes to an end 4 residues before the CDR3 does, leaving the germline J gene to fill in the end. V gene TRBV19 combines with J gene TRBJ2-7; 9 nucleotides line up with TRBD2. The germline gives CDR1 FNHDT, CDR2 SITEND (reference sequence). The CDR3 consists of 15 residues. V gave up 2 bases and J gave up 0 bases; unmatched junction bases: 3. This CDR3 reads CASSIYWGVSYEQYF. The covered CDR3 bases are TGTGCCAGCAGTATTTACTGGGGGGTCTCCTAT. Full variable domain (missing parts from reference TRBV19 and TRBJ2-7): GGIITQTPKFLIGQEGQKLTLKCQQNFNHDTMYWYRQDSGKGLRLIYYSITENDLQKGDLSEGYDASREKKSSFSLTVTSAQKNEMAVFLCASSIYWGVSYEQYFGPGTRLTVL.

This clone was seen many times. Mouse gene names and germline throughout. The missing CDR3 end, 4 residues past where the read stops, is filled in from the germline J gene. V is TRBV2 and J is TRBJ1-1, with 12 bases matching TRBD1. The CDR3 is 15 amino acids. With V trimmed by 4 bases and J by 4 bases, 4 bases remained unmatched. CDR1 LGHNA and CDR2 YSYQKL come from the germline V gene. The covered CDR3 bases are TGTGCCAGCAGCCGGGGACAGGGGGCGGCCACA. It encodes CASSRGQGAAT. The whole CDR3 is CASSRGQGAATEVFF. The variable domain in full, completed from reference TRBV2 and TRBJ1-1, reads DPKIIQKPKYLVAVTGSEKILICEQYLGHNAMYWYRQSAKKPLEFMFSYSYQKLMDNQTASSRFQPQSSKKNHLDLQITALKPDDSATYFCASSRGQGAATEVFFGKGTRLTVV.